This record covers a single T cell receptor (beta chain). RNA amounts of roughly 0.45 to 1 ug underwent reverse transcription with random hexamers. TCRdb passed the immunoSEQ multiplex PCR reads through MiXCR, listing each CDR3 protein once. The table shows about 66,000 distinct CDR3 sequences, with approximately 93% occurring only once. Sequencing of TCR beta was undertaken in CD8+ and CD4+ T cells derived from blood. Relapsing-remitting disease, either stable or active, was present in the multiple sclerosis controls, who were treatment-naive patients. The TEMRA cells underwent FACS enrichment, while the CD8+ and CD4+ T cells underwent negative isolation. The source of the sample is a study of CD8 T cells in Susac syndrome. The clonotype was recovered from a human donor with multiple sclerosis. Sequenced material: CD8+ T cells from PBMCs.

The CDR3 is CATSASSYEQYF. For the CDR3, the DNA is TGTGCCACCAGCGCCTCTTCCTACGAGCAGTACTTC. The V call is TRBV15, the J call TRBJ2-7; D is uncertain. Trimming left V 5 bases short and J 1 base short, with 6 bases between. This CDR3 spans 12 amino acids. In germline, CDR1 is LNHNV, CDR2 YYDKDF (reference sequence).